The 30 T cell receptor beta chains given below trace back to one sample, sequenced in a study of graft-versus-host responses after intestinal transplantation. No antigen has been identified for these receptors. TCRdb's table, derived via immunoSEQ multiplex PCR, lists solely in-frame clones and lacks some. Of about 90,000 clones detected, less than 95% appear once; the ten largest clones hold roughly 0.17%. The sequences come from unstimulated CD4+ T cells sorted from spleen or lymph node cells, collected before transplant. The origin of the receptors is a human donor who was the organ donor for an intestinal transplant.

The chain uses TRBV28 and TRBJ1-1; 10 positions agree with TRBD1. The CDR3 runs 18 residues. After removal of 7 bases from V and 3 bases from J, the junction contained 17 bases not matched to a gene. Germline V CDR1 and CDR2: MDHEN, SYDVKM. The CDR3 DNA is TGTGCCAGCAATCCTTACCCCGGGACAGGGGAGGCTCACACTGAAGCTTTCTTT. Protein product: CASNPYPGTGEAHTEAFF.

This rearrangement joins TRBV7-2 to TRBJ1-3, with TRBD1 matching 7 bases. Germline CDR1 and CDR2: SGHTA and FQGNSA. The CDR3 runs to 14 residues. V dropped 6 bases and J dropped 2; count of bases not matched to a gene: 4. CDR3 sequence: CASRRQGTGNTIYF. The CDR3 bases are TGTGCCAGCAGGCGACAGGGCACTGGAAACACCATATATTTT.

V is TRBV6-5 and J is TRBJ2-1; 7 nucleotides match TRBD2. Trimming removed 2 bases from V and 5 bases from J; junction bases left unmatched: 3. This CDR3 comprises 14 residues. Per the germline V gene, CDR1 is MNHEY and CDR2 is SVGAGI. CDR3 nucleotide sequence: TGTGCCAGCAGTTACATCGGGGGGAACAATGAGCAGTTCTTC. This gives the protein CASSYIGGNNEQFF.

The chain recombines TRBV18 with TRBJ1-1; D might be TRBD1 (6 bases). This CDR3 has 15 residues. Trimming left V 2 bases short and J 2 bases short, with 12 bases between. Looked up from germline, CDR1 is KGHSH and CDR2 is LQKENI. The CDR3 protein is CASSPAGHANTEAFF. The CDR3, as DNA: TGTGCCAGCTCACCAGCGGGACACGCTAACACTGAAGCTTTCTTT. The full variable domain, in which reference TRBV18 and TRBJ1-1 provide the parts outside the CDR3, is NAGVMQNPRHLVRRRGQEARLRCSPMKGHSHVYWYRQLPEEGLKFMVYLQKENIIDESGMPKERFSAEFPKEGPSILRIQQVVRGDSAAYFCASSPAGHANTEAFFGQGTRLTVV.

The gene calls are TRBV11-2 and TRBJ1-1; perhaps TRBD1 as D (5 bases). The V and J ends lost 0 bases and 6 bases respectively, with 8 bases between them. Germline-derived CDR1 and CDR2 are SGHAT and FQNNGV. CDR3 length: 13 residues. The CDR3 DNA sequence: TGTGCCAGCAGCTTAGATCGGGGGGCTGAAGCTTTCTTT. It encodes CASSLDRGAEAFF.

Here the CDR3 reads CASGRQGLVHVSGANVLTF. The CDR3 bases are TGTGCCAGCGGTAGACAGGGTCTCGTTCATGTTTCTGGGGCCAACGTCCTGACTTTC. This chain joins TRBV7-9 and TRBJ2-6; 7 positions match TRBD1. Trimming cost V 8 bases and J 1 base; bases outside gene matches: 17. Germline V gives CDR1 SEHNR, CDR2 FQNEAQ (reference sequence). The CDR3 extends over 19 amino acids.

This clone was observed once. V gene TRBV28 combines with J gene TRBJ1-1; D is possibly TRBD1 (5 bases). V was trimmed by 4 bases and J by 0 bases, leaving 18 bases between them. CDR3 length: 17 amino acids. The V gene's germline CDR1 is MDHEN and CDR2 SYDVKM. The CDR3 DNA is TGTGCCAGCAGTTCCCCTGGGGCAGCCAAGATGAACACTGAAGCTTTCTTT. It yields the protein CASSSPGAAKMNTEAFF. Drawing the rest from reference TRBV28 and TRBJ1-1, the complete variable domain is DVKVTQSSRYLVKRTGEKVFLECVQDMDHENMFWYRQDPGLGLRLIYFSYDVKMKEKGDIPEGYSVSREKKERFSLILESASTNQTSMYLCASSSPGAAKMNTEAFFGQGTRLTVV.

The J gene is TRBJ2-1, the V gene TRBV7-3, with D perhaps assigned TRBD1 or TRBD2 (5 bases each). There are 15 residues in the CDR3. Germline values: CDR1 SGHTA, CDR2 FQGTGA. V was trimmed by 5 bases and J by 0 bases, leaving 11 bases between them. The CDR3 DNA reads TGTGCCAGCAGCCGAGGGGCCAGCTCCTACAATGAGCAGTTCTTC. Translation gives CASSRGASSYNEQFF.

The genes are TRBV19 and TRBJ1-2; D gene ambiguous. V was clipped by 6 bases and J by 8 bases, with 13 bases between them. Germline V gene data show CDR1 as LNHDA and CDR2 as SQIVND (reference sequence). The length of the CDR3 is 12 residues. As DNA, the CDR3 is TGTGCCAGTAGGGATTATATTGGGGGCTACACCTTC. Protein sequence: CASRDYIGGYTF.

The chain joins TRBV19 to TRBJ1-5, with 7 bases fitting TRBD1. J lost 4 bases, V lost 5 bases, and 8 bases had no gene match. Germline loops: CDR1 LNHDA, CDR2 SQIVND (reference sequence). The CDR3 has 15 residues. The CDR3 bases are TGTGCCAGTAGTCAAACAGGGGCGGGTAATCAGCCCCAGCATTTT. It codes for CASSQTGAGNQPQHF.

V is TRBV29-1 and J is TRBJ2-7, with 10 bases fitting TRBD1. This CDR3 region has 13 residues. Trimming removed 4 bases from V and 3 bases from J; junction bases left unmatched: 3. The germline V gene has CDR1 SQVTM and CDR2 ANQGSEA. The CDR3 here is CSVGWTGGYEQYF. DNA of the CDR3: TGCAGCGTTGGGTGGACAGGGGGCTACGAGCAGTACTTC.

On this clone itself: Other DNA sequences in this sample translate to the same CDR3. CDR3 residues: CASSVAREGYGYTF. CDR3 DNA sequence: TGTGCCAGCAGCGTAGCCAGGGAGGGATACGGCTACACCTTC. The gene calls are TRBV9 and TRBJ1-2; tentative D call: TRBD1 (5 bases). The germline CDR1 and CDR2 sequences are SGDLS and YYNGEE. The CDR3 runs 14 residues. The V end was cut by 0 bases, the J end by 8 bases, with 14 bases between.

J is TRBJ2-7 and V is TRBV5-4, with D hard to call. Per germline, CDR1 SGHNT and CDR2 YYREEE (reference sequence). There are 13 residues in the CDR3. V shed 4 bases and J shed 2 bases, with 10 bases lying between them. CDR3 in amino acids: CASSRTGPYEQYF. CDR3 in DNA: TGTGCCAGCAGCCGGACGGGCCCCTACGAGCAGTACTTC.

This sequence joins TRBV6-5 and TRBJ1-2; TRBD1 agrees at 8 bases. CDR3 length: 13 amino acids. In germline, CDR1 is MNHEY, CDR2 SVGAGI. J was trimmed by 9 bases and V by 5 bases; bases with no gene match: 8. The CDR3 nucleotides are TGTGCCAGCAGTCCCGGACAGGGTCGGAGCTACACCTTC. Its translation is CASSPGQGRSYTF.

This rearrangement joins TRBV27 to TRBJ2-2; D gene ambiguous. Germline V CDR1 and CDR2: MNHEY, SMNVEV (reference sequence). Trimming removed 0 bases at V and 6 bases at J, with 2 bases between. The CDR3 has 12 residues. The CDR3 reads CASSLSAGELFF. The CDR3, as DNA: TGTGCCAGCAGTTTATCCGCCGGGGAGCTGTTTTTT.

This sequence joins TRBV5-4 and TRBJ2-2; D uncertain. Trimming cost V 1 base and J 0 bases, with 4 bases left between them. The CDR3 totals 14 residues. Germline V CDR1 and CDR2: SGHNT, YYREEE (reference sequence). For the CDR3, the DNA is TGTGCCAGCAGCTTGTCACCGAACACCGGGGAGCTGTTTTTT. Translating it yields CASSLSPNTGELFF.

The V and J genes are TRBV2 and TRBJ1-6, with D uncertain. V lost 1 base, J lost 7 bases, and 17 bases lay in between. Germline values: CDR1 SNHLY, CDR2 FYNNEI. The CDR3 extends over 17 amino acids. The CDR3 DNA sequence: TGTGCCAGCAGTGAAGACCTTTTACCCGTCTCGAATTCACCCCTCCACTTT. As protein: CASSEDLLPVSNSPLHF.

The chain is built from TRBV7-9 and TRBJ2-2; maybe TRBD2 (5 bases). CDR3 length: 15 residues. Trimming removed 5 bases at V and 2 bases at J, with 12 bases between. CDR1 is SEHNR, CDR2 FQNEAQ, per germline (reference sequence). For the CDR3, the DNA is TGTGCCAGCAGCCCGGGATCAGCAAACACCGGGGAGCTGTTTTTT. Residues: CASSPGSANTGELFF.

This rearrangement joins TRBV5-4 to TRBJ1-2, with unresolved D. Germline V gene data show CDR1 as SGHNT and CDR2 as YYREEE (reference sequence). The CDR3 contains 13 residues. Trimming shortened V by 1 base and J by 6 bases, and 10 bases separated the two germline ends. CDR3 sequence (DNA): TGTGCCAGCAGCTTGAAAGGGTCCGATGGCTACACCTTC. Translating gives CASSLKGSDGYTF.

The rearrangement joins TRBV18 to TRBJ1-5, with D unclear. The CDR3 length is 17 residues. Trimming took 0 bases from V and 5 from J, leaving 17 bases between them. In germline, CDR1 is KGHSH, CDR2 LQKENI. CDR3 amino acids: CASSPPLEQGWDQPQHF. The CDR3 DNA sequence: TGTGCCAGCTCACCACCCCTGGAGCAAGGCTGGGATCAGCCCCAGCATTTT.

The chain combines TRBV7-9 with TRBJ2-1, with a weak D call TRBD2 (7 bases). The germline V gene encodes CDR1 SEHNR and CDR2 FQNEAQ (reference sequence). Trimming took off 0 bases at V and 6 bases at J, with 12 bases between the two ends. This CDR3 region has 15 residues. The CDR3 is CASSLARGGRNEQFF. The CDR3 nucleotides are TGTGCCAGCAGCTTAGCGCGCGGGGGCCGCAATGAGCAGTTCTTC. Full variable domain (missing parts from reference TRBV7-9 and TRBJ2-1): DTGVSQNPRHKITKRGQNVTFRCDPISEHNRLYWYRQTLGQGPEFLTYFQNEAQLEKSRLLSDRFSAERPKGSFSTLEIQRTEQGDSAMYLCASSLARGGRNEQFFGPGTRLTVL.

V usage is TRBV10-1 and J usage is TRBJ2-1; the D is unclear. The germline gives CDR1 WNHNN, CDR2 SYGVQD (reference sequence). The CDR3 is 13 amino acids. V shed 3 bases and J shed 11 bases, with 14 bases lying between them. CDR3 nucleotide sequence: TGCGCCAGCAGTGAACAAATTACAAGGCAGCAGTTCTTC. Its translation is CASSEQITRQQFF.

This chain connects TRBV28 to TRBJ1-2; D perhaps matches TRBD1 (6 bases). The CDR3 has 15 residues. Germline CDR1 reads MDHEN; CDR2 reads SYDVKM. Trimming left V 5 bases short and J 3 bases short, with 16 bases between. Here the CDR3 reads CASSRYRVTDYGYTF. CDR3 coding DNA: TGTGCCAGCAGTCGCTACAGGGTTACCGACTATGGCTACACCTTC.

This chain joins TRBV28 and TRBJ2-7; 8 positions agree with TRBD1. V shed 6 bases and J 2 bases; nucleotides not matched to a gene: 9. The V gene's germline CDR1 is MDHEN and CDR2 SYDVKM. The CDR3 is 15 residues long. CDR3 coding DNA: TGTGCCAGCAGCCCGACAGGGGCCCAAACCTACGAGCAGTACTTC. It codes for CASSPTGAQTYEQYF.

This CDR3 reads CASSSRGVNNSPLHF. The CDR3 coding sequence is TGTGCCAGCAGTTCTAGGGGGGTTAATAATTCACCCCTCCACTTT. This chain joins TRBV27 and TRBJ1-6; D is possibly TRBD1 (6 bases). Between the trimmed V and J ends, which lost 4 bases and 5 bases, there was a span of 12 bases. The CDR3 consists of 15 residues. Germline CDR1 MNHEY, CDR2 SMNVEV (reference sequence).

The CDR3, as DNA: TGTGCCAGCAGCCGACAGGGCTATGGCTACACCTTC. Amino acid sequence: CASSRQGYGYTF. The chain couples TRBV6-6 to TRBJ1-2; 7 bases map to TRBD1. The CDR3 consists of 12 residues. Germline values: CDR1 MNHNY, CDR2 SVGAGI (reference sequence). V was clipped by 6 bases and J by 4 bases; unmatched bases: 2.

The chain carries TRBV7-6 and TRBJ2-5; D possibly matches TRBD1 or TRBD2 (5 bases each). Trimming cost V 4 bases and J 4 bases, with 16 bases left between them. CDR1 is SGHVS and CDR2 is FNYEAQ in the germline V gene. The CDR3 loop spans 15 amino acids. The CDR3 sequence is CASSSPGTAGETQYF. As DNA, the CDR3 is TGTGCCAGCAGCTCCCCCGGGACGGCGGGAGAGACCCAGTACTTC.

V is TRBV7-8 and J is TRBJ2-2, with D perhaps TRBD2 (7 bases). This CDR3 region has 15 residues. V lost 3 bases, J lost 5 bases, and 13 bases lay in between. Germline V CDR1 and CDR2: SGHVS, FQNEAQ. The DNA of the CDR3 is TGTGCCAGCAGCTTTTGGGGGGGACAAACCGGGGAGCTGTTTTTT. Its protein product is CASSFWGGQTGELFF.

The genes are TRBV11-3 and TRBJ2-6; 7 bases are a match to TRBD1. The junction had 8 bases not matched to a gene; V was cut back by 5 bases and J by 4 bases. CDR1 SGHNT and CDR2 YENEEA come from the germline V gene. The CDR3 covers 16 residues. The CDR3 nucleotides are TGTGCCAGCAGCATCACGACAGGGTTCGGGGCCAACGTCCTGACTTTC. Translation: CASSITTGFGANVLTF.

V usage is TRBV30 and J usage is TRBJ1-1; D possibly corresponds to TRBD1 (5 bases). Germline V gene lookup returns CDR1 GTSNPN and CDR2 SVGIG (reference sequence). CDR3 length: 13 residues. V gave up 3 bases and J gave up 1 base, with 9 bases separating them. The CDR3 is CAWSRDPNTEAFF. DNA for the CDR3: TGTGCCTGGAGCAGGGACCCGAACACTGAAGCTTTCTTT.